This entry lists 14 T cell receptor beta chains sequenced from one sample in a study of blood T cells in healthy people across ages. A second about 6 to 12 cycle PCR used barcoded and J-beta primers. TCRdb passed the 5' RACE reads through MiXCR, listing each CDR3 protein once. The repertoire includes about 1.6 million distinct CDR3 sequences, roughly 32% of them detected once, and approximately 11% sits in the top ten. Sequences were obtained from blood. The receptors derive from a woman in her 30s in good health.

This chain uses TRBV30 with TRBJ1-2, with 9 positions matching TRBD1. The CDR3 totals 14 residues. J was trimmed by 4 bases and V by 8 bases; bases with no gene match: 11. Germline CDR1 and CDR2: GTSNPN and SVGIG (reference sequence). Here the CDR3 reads CAQAGQGKVYGYTF. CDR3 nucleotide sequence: TGTGCCCAAGCCGGACAGGGGAAGGTCTATGGCTACACCTTC.

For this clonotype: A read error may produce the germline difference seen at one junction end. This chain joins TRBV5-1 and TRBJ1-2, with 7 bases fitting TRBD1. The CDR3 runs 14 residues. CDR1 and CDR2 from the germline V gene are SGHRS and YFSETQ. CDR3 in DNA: TGCACCAGCAGCTTGGATCAGGGGGGGGATGGCTACACCTTC. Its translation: CTSSLDQGGDGYTF. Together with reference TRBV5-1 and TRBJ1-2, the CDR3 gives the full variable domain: KAGVTQTPRYLIKTRGQQVTLSCSPISGHRSVSWYQQTPGQGLQFLFEYFSETQRNKGNFPGRFSGRQFSNSRSEMNVSTLELGDSALYLCTSSLDQGGDGYTFGSGTRLTVV.

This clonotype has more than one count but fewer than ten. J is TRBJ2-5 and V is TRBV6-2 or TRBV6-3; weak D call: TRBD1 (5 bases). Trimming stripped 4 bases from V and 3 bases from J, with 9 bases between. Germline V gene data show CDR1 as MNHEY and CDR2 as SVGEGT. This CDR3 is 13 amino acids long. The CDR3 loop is CASSWGSKETQYF. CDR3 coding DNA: TGTGCCAGCAGTTGGGGCTCGAAAGAGACCCAGTACTTC.

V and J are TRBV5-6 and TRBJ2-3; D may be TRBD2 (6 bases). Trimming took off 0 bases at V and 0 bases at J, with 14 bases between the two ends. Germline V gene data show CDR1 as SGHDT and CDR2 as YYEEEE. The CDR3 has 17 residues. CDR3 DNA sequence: TGTGCCAGCAGCTTGGGTGCGGGACTTACTAGCACAGATACGCAGTATTTT. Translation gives CASSLGAGLTSTDTQYF. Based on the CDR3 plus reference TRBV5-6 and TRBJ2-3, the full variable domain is DAGVTQSPTHLIKTRGQQVTLRCSPKSGHDTVSWYQQALGQGPQFIFQYYEEEERQRGNFPDRFSGHQFPNYSSELNVNALLLGDSALYLCASSLGAGLTSTDTQYFGPGTRLTVL.

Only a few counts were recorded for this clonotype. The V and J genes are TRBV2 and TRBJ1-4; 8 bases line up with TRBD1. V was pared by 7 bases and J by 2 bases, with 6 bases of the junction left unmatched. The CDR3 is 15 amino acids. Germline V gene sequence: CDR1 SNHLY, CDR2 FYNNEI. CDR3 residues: CASTTTGGTNEKLFF. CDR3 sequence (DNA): TGTGCCAGCACCACAACAGGGGGGACTAATGAAAAACTGTTTTTT.

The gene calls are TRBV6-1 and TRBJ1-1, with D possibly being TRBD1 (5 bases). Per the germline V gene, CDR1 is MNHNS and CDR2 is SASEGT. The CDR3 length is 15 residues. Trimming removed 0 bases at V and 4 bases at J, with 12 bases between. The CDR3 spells CASSEARGASTEAFF. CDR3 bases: TGTGCCAGCAGTGAAGCGCGAGGGGCGAGCACTGAAGCTTTCTTT.

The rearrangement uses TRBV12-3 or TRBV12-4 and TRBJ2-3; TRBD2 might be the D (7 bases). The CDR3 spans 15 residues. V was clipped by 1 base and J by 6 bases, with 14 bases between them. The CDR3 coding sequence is TGTGCCAGCAGTTTAGGCGAGGGGGGGCCGGATACGCAGTATTTT. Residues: CASSLGEGGPDTQYF.

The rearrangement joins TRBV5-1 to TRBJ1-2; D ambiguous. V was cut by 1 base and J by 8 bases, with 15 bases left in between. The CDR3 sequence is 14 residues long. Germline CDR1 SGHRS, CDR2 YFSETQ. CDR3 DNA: TGCGCCAGCAGCTTGAGTTACGCCCGAAGAGGCTACACCTTC. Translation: CASSLSYARRGYTF. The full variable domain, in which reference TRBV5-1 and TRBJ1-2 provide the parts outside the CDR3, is KAGVTQTPRYLIKTRGQQVTLSCSPISGHRSVSWYQQTPGQGLQFLFEYFSETQRNKGNFPGRFSGRQFSNSRSEMNVSTLELGDSALYLCASSLSYARRGYTFGSGTRLTVV.

The CDR3 sequence is CSARAKGVGQPQHF. The CDR3 region has the DNA TGCAGTGCTAGGGCAAAGGGGGTCGGTCAGCCCCAGCATTTT. The chain couples TRBV20-1 to TRBJ1-5, with a weak D call TRBD1 (6 bases). CDR3 size: 14 residues. V was clipped by 3 bases and J by 6 bases, with 15 bases between them. Looked up from germline, CDR1 is DFQATT and CDR2 is SNEGSKA (reference sequence).

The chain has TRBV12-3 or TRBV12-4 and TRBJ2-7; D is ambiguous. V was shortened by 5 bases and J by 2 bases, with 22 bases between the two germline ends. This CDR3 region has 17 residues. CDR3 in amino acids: CASSPPAPSSSAYEQYF. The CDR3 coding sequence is TGTGCCAGCAGTCCCCCGGCCCCCTCTTCGAGCGCCTACGAGCAGTACTTC.

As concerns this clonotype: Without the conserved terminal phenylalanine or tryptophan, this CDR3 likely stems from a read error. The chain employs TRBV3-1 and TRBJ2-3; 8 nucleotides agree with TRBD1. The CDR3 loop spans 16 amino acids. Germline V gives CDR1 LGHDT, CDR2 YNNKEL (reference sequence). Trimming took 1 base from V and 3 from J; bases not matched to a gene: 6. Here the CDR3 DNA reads TGTGCCAGCAGCCAAGGCCAGGGGGCTGGTACAGATACGCAGTATTTG. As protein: CASSQGQGAGTDTQYL.

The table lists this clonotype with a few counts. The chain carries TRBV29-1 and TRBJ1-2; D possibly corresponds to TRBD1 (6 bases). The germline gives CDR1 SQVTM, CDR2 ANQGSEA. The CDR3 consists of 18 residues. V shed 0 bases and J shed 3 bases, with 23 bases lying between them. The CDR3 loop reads CSVEDSMGGAGVYYGYTF. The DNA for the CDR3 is TGCAGCGTTGAAGACTCGATGGGGGGGGCAGGGGTGTACTATGGCTACACCTTC.

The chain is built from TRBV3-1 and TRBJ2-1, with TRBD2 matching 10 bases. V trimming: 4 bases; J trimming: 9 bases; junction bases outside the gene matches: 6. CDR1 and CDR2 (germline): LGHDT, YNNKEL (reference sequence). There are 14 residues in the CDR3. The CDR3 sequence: CASSPPGLAIEQFF. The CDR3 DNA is TGTGCCAGCAGCCCCCCGGGACTAGCGATTGAGCAGTTCTTC.

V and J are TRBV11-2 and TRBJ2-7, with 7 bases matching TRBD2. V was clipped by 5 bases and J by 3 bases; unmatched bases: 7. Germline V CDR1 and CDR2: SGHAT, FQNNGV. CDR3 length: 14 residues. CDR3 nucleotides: TGTGCCAGCAGCCCCCAGCGGGGCAACTACGAGCAGTACTTC. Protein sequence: CASSPQRGNYEQYF.